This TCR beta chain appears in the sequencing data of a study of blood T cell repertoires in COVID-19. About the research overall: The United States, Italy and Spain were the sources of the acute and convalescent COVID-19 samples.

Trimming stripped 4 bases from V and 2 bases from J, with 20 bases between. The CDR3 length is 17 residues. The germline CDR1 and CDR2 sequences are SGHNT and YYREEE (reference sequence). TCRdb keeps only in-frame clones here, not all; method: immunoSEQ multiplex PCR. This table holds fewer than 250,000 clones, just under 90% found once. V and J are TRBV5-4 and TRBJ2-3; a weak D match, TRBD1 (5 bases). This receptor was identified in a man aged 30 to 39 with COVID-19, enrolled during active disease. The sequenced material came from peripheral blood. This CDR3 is CASSASLRQTATDTQYF. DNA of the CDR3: TGTGCCAGCAGCGCGAGCCTCAGACAGACTGCCACAGATACGCAGTATTTT.